The clone carrying this T cell receptor (beta chain) occurred a few times. The data stem from a study of T-cell memory formation after mild COVID-19. Germline V gives CDR1 SGDLS, CDR2 YYNGEE. The V and J ends lost 3 bases and 2 bases, in that order; junction bases with no gene match: 6. The CDR3 length is 15 residues. One entry per CDR3 protein results from TCRdb running MiXCR on the 5' RACE reads. The table shows 110,000 or so distinct CDR3 sequences, with about 20% occurring only once. The chain uses TRBV9 and TRBJ2-3, with 7 bases fitting TRBD2. The TCR comes from a man aged 18 to 30 who had mild COVID-19 (a few samples of this study predate the infection). Cell type and time point are not known. The sequenced sample consisted of PBMCs or a T cell subset sorted from them (not recorded which). As DNA, the CDR3 is TGTGCCAGCAGCGGCGGGGGAGCCGCCACAGATACGCAGTATTTT. Translating it yields CASSGGGAATDTQYF.